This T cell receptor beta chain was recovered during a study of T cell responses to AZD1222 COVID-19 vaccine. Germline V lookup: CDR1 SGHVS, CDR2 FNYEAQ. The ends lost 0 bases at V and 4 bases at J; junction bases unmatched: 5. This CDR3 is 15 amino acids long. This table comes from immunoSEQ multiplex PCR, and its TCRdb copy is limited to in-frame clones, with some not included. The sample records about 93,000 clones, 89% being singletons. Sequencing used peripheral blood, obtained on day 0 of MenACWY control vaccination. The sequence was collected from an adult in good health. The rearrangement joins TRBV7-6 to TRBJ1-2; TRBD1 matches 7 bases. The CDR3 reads CASSLAESGGYGYTF. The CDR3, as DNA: TGTGCCAGCAGCTTAGCGGAGTCAGGGGGCTATGGCTACACCTTC. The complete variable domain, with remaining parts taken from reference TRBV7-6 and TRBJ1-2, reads GAGVSQSPRYKVTKRGQDVALRCDPISGHVSLYWYRQALGQGPEFLTYFNYEAQQDKSGLPNDRFSAERPEGSISTLTIQRTEQRDSAMYRCASSLAESGGYGYTFGSGTRLTVV.